This T cell receptor beta chain was captured in a study of technical replicates of blood from several donors. TCRdb keeps only in-frame clones here, not all; method: immunoSEQ multiplex PCR. The top ten clones hold more than 4.5% of a sample with about 60,000 clones, more than 75% of them seen once. Germline CDR1 and CDR2: SGDLS and YYNGEE. V was pared by 7 bases and J by 1 base, with 9 bases of the junction left unmatched. This CDR3 has 15 residues. Sequenced material: PBMCs. The clonotype was recovered from a human donor in good health. Some clones in this sample may be carry-over from other donors' samples. The chain couples TRBV9 to TRBJ2-5; 8 bases are a match to TRBD2. The DNA for the CDR3 is TGTGCCAGCGGATGGGGCGGGGGGCCCCAAGAGACCCAGTACTTC. Residues: CASGWGGGPQETQYF.